The clone carrying this T cell receptor (beta chain) was seen a few times. Its specificity is not known. V was trimmed by 7 bases and J by 1 base, leaving 16 bases between them. The CDR3 is 15 amino acids. The germline gives CDR1 LNHDA, CDR2 SQIVND (reference sequence). This entry belongs to a study of molecular identifiers for immune sequencing clone quantification. Overall study results and limits: Effector cells kept over 99% of their molecules in clones above 20 RNA copies, while naive cells kept under 1% there.

TCRdb reanalysed the PCR reads using MiXCR and keeps one entry per CDR3 protein. Of roughly 630,000 distinct CDR3 sequences listed, 25% are singletons. The rearrangement joins TRBV19 to TRBJ1-1; D might be TRBD1 (5 bases). The sequence was obtained from a human donor in good health. Some libraries in this study had Jurkat cell RNA spiked in. The specimen sequenced was naive CD8+ T cells from blood, with Jurkat cell RNA spiked in. The subset here: FACS-sorted CD8+CD4-CCR7+CD45RA+ naive T cells. CDR3 amino acids: CASTWDGHQNTEAFF. In DNA, the CDR3 is TGTGCCAGTACCTGGGACGGTCACCAGAACACTGAAGCTTTCTTT.